This T cell receptor beta chain was retrieved from a study of cytomegalovirus exposure and HLA in healthy donors (dated by TCRdb to 2016 to 2017). About the full investigation: An earlier analysis of approximately 600 of the donors reported about 250 Gb of sequence data and 117 million unique TCR beta sequences from about 179 million T cells. The study was designed to test whether signatures of past pathogen exposure could be identified by cataloging public T cell receptors. The number of donors typed differed by locus, with 629-630 for A, B, C, DRB1 and DQB1, roughly 520 for DQA1, approximately 570 for DPA1, and over 400 for DPB1. Alongside the repertoire data, information on donor age, sex, ethnicity and CMV serostatus was compiled. Every repertoire in the discovery cohort had been generated on one and the same sequencing platform. Across approximately 400 genotyped donors of the cohort, an average of 235,054 unique TCR beta nucleotide sequences per donor were sequenced, and roughly 18% of those sequences were non-productive. To decide whether each TCR beta V gene segment behaved as functional or pseudogenic, an earlier analysis of fewer than 750 of the donors relied on high-throughput TCR beta sequencing. The T cell repertoires of 666 subjects were profiled by immunosequencing and related to cytomegalovirus serostatus. In the later analysis, no new phenotypic data were used to find candidate immune exposures; instead, reliance was placed on TCR beta sequences and their occurrence across donors. Class I and class II HLA loci were covered by the typing at four-digit resolution. The genetic ancestry cluster associated with self-reported Caucasian donors included about 84% of the 398 genotyped donors. The study combined high-throughput TCR immunosequencing, statistical association of individual TCRs with disease status, and machine learning to predict cytomegalovirus infection status. Along with the roughly 700-subject first cohort, a separate validation cohort of over a hundred different subjects was used. A later analysis re-analyzed previously published TCR beta repertoires from 500 to 700 donors and added high-resolution HLA genotyping to study TCR occurrence patterns. An early release covering about 600 HLA-typed donors comprised 300 to 350 gigabases of sequencing data and roughly 86 million unique TCR sequences. A handful of DR-DQ haplotypes were treated as single units for association and clustering because of strong linkage in the cohort. In a later genetic analysis, genome-wide SNP genotypes for about 65% of the roughly 670 donors were used, and that subset was treated as a discovery cohort.

Sequences SGHVS (CDR1) and FQNEAQ (CDR2) are obtained from the germline V gene. The CDR3 covers 15 residues, taking in both the cysteine and the phenylalanine. Just the 45-base CDR3 DNA is kept, in frame starting at base 1. Trimming takes 3 bases from V and 3 bases from J, and the germline ends sit 13 bases apart. The library was prepared using the immunoSEQ multiplex PCR assay. For the multiplex PCR, a mixture combining 60 forward primers for TCR Vbeta segments and 13 reverse primers for TCR Jbeta segments was used. Amplification of the CDR3 region of rearranged TCR beta genes was performed with a multiplex PCR assay on genomic DNA. The Illumina HiSeq System was used to sequence the amplified TCR beta libraries as 87-base-pair reads. The study's own analysis went as follows. A later analysis counted 65 million to 90 million unique TCR beta chains across the approximately 700 repertoires, and roughly 10 million of these chains were shared by at least two donors. A nearest-neighbor algorithm error-corrected the raw reads and collapsed the reads into unique sequences, merging closely related sequences to remove PCR and sequencing errors. CDR3 sequences were aligned to IMGT reference sequences to assign V, D and J gene segments. For a sequence to be retained, a match of at least six nucleotides to both a V gene segment and a J gene segment was required. Rearrangements were called productive when the CDR3 lacked stop codons and stayed in frame with V and J; all others were non-productive. CDR3 was defined by IMGT convention, running from the second conserved V-encoded cysteine to the conserved J-encoded phenylalanine. In an earlier analysis of more than 550 of the donors, sequences lacking an unambiguous match to a single V gene segment were excluded. In an earlier analysis of about 590 of the donors, a V segment was called functional when productive rearrangements were above 56.7%, and segregating when the standard deviation between donors exceeded 5%. A statistical classification framework was developed to diagnose cytomegalovirus status using the catalog of TCR beta chain sequences. In a later analysis, V and J genes were assigned by comparing TCR nucleotide sequences against IMGT/GENE-DB human TR gene sequences. The TCRdist pipeline was used in a later analysis to assign CDR3 sequences and most-parsimonious VDJ recombination scenarios. A later analysis defined each TCR beta chain by its CDR3 amino acid sequence plus V-gene family, and excluded reads lacking a unique V-gene family. As a way to deal with suspected cross-contamination and a sequencing artifact, a later analysis dropped more than 500 nucleotide sequences that were highly shared and had low generation probability. For each public chain, a later analysis derived a clonal expansion index from normalized ranks of inferred template counts within each repertoire. In a later analysis, generation probabilities were computed with a VDJ recombination model fitted to out-of-frame rearrangements, and the resulting probabilities were checked against IGoR. In a later analysis, TCR-TCR, TCR-HLA and TCR-CMV co-occurrence was scored with hypergeometric tests, and a repertoire-size bias correction was applied to TCR pairs. A later analysis estimated false discovery rates by permuting HLA or CMV assignments 20 times. A later analysis grouped co-occurring TCRs with DBSCAN, adding TCRdist sequence similarity when clustering within HLA-allele-positive subsets. For co-occurrence clustering, repertoires with fewer than 30,000 or more than 120,000 public chains were excluded, along with four to six repertoires with anomalous nucleotide sharing. TCRdb obtained this table from immuneACCESS and retained in-frame rearrangements with V and J assigned. These tables miss some clones; where compared with another copy, unresolved V genes account for less than half of the shortfall, and the remainder is unexplained. V, J and clone size are taken as reported in that table, and D and trimming were inferred from the DNA itself. The sample table lists 70,000 to 90,000 clones, about 60% of them with a count of one. The leading ten clones occupy about 15% of the sample.

The cohort comprised under 700 healthy bone marrow donors. All cohort members were sampled while nominally healthy, although unrecorded immune exposures were likely present. The donor tested CMV seropositive, placing the donor among the 250 to 350 seropositive members of the cohort. Each donor provided a peripheral blood sample, and peripheral blood mononuclear cells were used for TCR beta sequencing. The Qiagen DNeasy Blood Extraction Kit was used to extract genomic DNA from the blood cell samples. On the study overall, not on this receptor specifically: Sequencing depth was assumed to be roughly uniform across donors in the presence/absence analyses, though that assumption may not hold. The classifier was reported to diagnose cytomegalovirus status with high specificity and sensitivity in both the original and validation cohorts. In an earlier analysis of several hundred of the donors, most TCR beta V segments were observed in productive rearrangements about 87% or about 30% of the time, broadly matching IMGT annotations. Linkage disequilibrium might explain the correlated functional status among segregating V segments, but an unknown experimental factor could not be excluded. Some IMGT-functional V segments, including TRBV6-2 and TRBV6-3, could not be distinguished by the 87-base-pair reads and were therefore excluded. The study gave a list of about 150 TCR beta chains associated with cytomegalovirus. The cohort was sequenced for TCR beta chains only, and without alpha or paired-chain data the features that could be detected were limited. In vitro tests confirmed that a few of the cytomegalovirus-associated TCR beta chains recognize cytomegalovirus antigens. According to a later analysis, most CMV-associated TCR beta chains appeared to be HLA-restricted, and the HLA associations seemed to be driven largely by CMV exposure. V-gene and J-gene trimming of TCR beta chains was associated with a missense DCLRE1C variant in a later genetic analysis, and the association was replicated in an independent cohort. According to a later analysis, TCR association rates differed among HLA loci, with DRB1 alleles showing the most associated TCRs and HLA-C alleles showing the fewest. A later analysis found that HLA-associated TCR beta chains were more clonally expanded and had lower generation probabilities than equally common non-associated chains. In a later analysis, several top co-occurrence clusters were reported to appear linked to parvovirus B19, influenza, CMV and Epstein-Barr virus. A further reported finding was that TCR beta sequences accurately predicted the HLA-A and HLA-B alleles for most subjects in the first cohort. The only immune exposure information available for the cohort was CMV serostatus. Over 15 rarely observed V segments, including chromosome 9 orphons, were excluded from the earlier analysis of approximately 500 of the donors because counts were too low. When HLA alleles, especially DR and DQ, strongly co-occurred, attributing TCR associations to individual alleles was difficult. According to the authors, the approach could potentially be generalized to other disease states and immunological phenotypes. A cluster of highly shared sequence variants was judged likely to represent a technical artifact of the sequencing pipeline. According to a later genetic analysis, donors in an Asian-associated ancestry cluster had fewer N-insertions in productive TCRs than the approximately 610-donor mean. A later analysis associated some 17,000 TCR beta sequences with specific HLA alleles at a false discovery rate of 0.05. Because HLA typing was missing for some donors at each locus, association tests included only the typed subset. Most TCR sequences were seen in very few donors, while some public TCRs were found in many individuals.

This clone was picked up a small number of times. This receptor's antigen is unknown. Base qualities are not provided; no much larger clone lies one nucleotide away. Recombination linked TRBV7-8 to TRBJ2-3; the best D guess is TRBD1, with 6 bases matching. The TCR originated in a woman in her thirties or forties in good health and CMV-seropositive. Sequencing was carried out using PBMCs. Read as DNA, the sequence is TGTGCCAGCAGCTTCCGGCAGGGGATGACAGATACGCAGTATTTT. Its product reads: CASSFRQGMTDTQYF. This CDR3, with the reference TRBV7-8 and TRBJ2-3 proteins standing in past its ends, gives the full variable domain GAGVSQSPRYKVAKRGQDVALRCDPISGHVSLFWYQQALGQGPEFLTYFQNEAQLDKSGLPSDRFFAERPEGSVSTLKIQRTQQEDSAVYLCASSFRQGMTDTQYFGPGTRLTVL.